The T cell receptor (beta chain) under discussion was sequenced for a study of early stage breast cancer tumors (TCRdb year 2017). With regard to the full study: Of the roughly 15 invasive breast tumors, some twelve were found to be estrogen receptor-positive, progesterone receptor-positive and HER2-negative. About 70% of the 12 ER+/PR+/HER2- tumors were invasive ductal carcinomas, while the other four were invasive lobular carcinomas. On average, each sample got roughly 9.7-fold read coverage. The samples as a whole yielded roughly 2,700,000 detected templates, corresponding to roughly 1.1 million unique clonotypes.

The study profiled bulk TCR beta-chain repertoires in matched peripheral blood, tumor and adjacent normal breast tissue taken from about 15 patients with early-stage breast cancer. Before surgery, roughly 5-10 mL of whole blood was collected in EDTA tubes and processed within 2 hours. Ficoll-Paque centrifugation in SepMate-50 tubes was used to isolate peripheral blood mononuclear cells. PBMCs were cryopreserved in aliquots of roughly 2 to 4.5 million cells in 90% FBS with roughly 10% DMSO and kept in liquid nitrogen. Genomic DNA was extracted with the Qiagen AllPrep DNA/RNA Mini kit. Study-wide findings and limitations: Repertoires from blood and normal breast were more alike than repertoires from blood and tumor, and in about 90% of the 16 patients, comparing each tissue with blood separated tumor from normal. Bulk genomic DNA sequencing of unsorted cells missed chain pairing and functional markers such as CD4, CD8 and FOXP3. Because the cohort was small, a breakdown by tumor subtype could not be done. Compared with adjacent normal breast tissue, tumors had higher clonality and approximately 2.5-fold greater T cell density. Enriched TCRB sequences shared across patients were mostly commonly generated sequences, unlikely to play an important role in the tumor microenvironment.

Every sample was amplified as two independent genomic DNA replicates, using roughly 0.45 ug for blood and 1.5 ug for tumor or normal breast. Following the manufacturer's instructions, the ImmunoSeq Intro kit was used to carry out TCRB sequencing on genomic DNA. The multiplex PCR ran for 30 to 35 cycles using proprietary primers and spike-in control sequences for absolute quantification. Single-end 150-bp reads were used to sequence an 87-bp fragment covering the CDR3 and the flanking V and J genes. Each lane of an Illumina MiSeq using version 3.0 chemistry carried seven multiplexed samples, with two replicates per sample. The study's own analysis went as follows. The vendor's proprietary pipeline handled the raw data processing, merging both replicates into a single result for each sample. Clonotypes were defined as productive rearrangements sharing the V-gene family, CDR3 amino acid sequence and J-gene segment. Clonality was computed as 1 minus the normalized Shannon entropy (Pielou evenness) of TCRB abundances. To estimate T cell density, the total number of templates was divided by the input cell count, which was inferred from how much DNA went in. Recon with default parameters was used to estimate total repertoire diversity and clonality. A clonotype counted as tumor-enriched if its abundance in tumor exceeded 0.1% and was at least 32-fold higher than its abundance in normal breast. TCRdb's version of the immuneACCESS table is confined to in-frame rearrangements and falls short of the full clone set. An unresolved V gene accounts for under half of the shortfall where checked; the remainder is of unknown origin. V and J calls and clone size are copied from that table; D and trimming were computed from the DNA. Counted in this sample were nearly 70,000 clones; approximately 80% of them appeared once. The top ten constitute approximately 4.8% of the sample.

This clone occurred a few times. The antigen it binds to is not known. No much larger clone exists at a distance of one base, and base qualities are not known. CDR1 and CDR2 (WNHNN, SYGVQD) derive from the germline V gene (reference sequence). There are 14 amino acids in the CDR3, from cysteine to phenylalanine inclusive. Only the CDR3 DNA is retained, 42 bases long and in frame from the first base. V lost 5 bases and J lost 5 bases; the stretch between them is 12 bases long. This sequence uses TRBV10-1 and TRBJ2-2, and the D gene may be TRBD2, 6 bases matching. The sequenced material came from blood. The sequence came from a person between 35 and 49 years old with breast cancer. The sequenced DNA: TGCGCCAGCAGTTTGCAGGGAGGAACCGGGGAGCTGTTTTTT. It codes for CASSLQGGTGELFF.